These T cell receptor beta chains were read from a single sample in a study of response to subunit inactivated influenza vaccine. TCRdb used MiXCR to reprocess the RT-PCR reads, holding one entry per CDR3 protein. Counted here are about 190,000 distinct CDR3 sequences, 14% occurring once; the ten biggest clones make up under 30%. Sequencing used CD8+ T cells sorted from PBMCs, obtained around 5 days after vaccination. These receptors all stem from a man between 45 and 60 years old who received an inactivated influenza vaccine. The CDR3 runs from the conserved cysteine through the conserved F or W. Fields, in order: V gene, J gene, clone size, D gene, CDR3 DNA, CDR3 protein. D genes are given only for firm matches. Only part of the rows carry a size: once, few, many, or a class if the clone is expanded.

>TRBV28|TRBJ1-1|many|NA
TGTGCCAGCAGCCCCAACACTGAAGCTTTCTTT
CASSPNTEAFF
>TRBV10-3|TRBJ1-1|NA|NA
TGTGCCACCTGGGACCCATCCACTGAAGCTTTCTTT
CATWDPSTEAFF
>TRBV15|TRBJ2-7|few|NA
TGTGCCACCAGCAGCCGCTGGGGCTTATCTCCCTACGAGCAGTACTTC
CATSSRWGLSPYEQYF
>TRBV11-2|TRBJ2-3|few|TRBD2
TGTGCCAGCAGCTTAAATGCGGGGGGGCCAGATACGCAGTATTTT
CASSLNAGGPDTQYF
>TRBV7-3|TRBJ1-2|few|NA
TGTGCCAGCAGCTCCCCGGGGGATTACTATGGCTACACCTTC
CASSSPGDYYGYTF
>TRBV6-5|TRBJ2-1|few|NA
TGTGCCAGCAGTTACAGCCCTGGGACGGGTGGGGCCTACAATGAGCAGTTCTTC
CASSYSPGTGGAYNEQFF
>TRBV7-6|TRBJ2-7|once|NA
TGTGCCAGCAGCTACGGACGAGACTCCTACGAGCAGTACTTC
CASSYGRDSYEQYF
>TRBV7-9|TRBJ2-2|NA|NA
TGTGCCAGCACCGCGCCGCTCGGGAACACCGGGGAGCTGTTTTTT
CASTAPLGNTGELFF
>TRBV4-1|TRBJ2-7|NA|NA
TGCGCCAGCAGCCAAGGCGGGCAGGGACTCTACGAGCAGTACTTC
CASSQGGQGLYEQYF
>TRBV6-7|TRBJ2-5|NA|TRBD2
TGTGCCACCCCCCCGCTAGCGGGATTCCAAGAGACCCAGTACTTC
CATPPLAGFQETQYF
>TRBV20-1|TRBJ2-6|few|NA
TGCAGTGCTAGAGGAACGTTCCCGCCCTCTGGGGCCAACGTCCTGACTTTC
CSARGTFPPSGANVLTF
>TRBV6-2/TRBV6-3|TRBJ2-7|NA|TRBD2
TGTGCCAGCAGTTACCGCCCAGGAGCGGGAGGGGTTCGCGAGCAGTACTTC
CASSYRPGAGGVREQYF
>TRBV10-2|TRBJ2-7|few|TRBD2
TGCGCCAGCAGTGAGACTAGCGGGGGGTCCGAGCAGTACTTC
CASSETSGGSEQYF
>TRBV11-2|TRBJ2-7|few|NA
TGTGCCAGCAGCTTAGAAATAGGGGACATCTTCTCCTACGAGCAGTACTTC
CASSLEIGDIFSYEQYF
>TRBV12-3/TRBV12-4|TRBJ2-1|few|NA
TGTGCCAGCCAAGACAGTAATTTCAGGAATGAGCAGTTCTTC
CASQDSNFRNEQFF
>TRBV6-4|TRBJ2-1|NA|NA
TGTGCCAGCAGTGACTCGCCTAGCTCTACCGACTTC
CASSDSPSSTDF
>TRBV28|TRBJ2-5|many|NA
TGTGCCAGCAGTTTAGCCCTTCGTGGGGGGACCCAGTACTTC
CASSLALRGGTQYF
>TRBV7-9|TRBJ2-1|NA|NA
TGTGCCAGCAGCTTAGAGGGCAGTTTTAGCTCCTACAATGAGCAGTTCTTC
CASSLEGSFSSYNEQFF
>TRBV5-1|TRBJ2-3|NA|NA
TGCGCCAGCAGCTTGCAACGTGCTAGCACAGATACGCAGTATTTT
CASSLQRASTDTQYF
>TRBV11-2|TRBJ2-4|NA|TRBD2
TGTGCCAGCAGCCAAATAGCGGGACTAGCCAAAAACATTCAGTACTTC
CASSQIAGLAKNIQYF
>TRBV15|TRBJ2-7|few|TRBD1
TGTGCCACCAGCAGAGATTACAGGGGATCCTACGAGCAGTACTTC
CATSRDYRGSYEQYF
>TRBV6-2/TRBV6-3|TRBJ2-5|many|NA
TGTGCCAGCAGTTACTCGGCGGAAGAGACCCAGTACTTC
CASSYSAEETQYF
>TRBV3-1|TRBJ1-1|NA|NA
TGTGCCAGCAGCCAAGTTGGAGGGTACCCTCCCGGAGCTTTCTTT
CASSQVGGYPPGAFF
>TRBV2|TRBJ2-3|few|NA
TGTGCCAGCAAATCCCCAGCTAGCACAGATACGCAGTATTTT
CASKSPASTDTQYF
>TRBV6-5|TRBJ2-3|many|TRBD2
TGTGCCAGCAGTTACTACGGGACTAGCGGGGGGGCCAGTACAGATACGCAGTATTTT
CASSYYGTSGGASTDTQYF
>TRBV20-1|TRBJ1-2|NA|NA
TGCAGTGCTACCTCCCTCGTGGGCCGCTATGGCTACACCTTC
CSATSLVGRYGYTF
>TRBV7-9|TRBJ2-2|NA|TRBD2
TGTGCCAGCAGCCCTACTCGGGGGGCCGGGGAGCTGTTTTTT
CASSPTRGAGELFF
>TRBV4-3|TRBJ2-7|NA|NA
TGCGCCAGCAGCCAAGGGGTCTGGGGAATTAGCGGCGTCTACGAGCAGTACTTC
CASSQGVWGISGVYEQYF
>TRBV5-6|TRBJ2-7|NA|TRBD2
TGTGCCAGCAGCGCCGGGACTAATTACGAGCAGTACTTC
CASSAGTNYEQYF
>TRBV5-6|TRBJ2-3|few|TRBD1
TGTGCCAGCAGCTTGGGGACAGGGGTTCGTACGCAGTATTTT
CASSLGTGVRTQYF
>TRBV7-2|TRBJ2-1|NA|TRBD2
TGTGCCAGCAGCTTAATTTCCGGGACTAGCAGCTACAATGAGCAGTTCTTC
CASSLISGTSSYNEQFF
>TRBV12-3/TRBV12-4|TRBJ2-7|few|NA
TGTGCCAGCAGTTTATACAGGGAGAAATACGAGCAGTACTTC
CASSLYREKYEQYF
>TRBV28|TRBJ2-3|NA|TRBD2
TGTGTCACCTGCCGGACTAGCGGGAGAACAGATACGCAGTATTTT
CVTCRTSGRTDTQYF
>TRBV29-1|TRBJ2-3|NA|NA
TGCAGCGTTGAAGAGTATAGCCCGGTAGATACGCAGTATTTT
CSVEEYSPVDTQYF
>TRBV5-6|TRBJ2-5|few|NA
TGTGCCAGCAGCGGGGAGGAGGCCCCCCAAGAGACCCAGTACTTC
CASSGEEAPQETQYF
>TRBV7-9|TRBJ2-7|NA|NA
TGTGCCAGCAGCTTCTCCGCGGCCGAGCAGTACTTC
CASSFSAAEQYF
>TRBV5-1|TRBJ2-7|NA|NA
TGCGCCAGCAACAGCGGTGAGGGGGGTTACGAGCAGTACTTC
CASNSGEGGYEQYF
>TRBV10-3|TRBJ2-3|many|NA
TGTGCCATCACTAGCGCTCCTAGCACAGATACGCAGTATTTT
CAITSAPSTDTQYF
>TRBV30|TRBJ2-1|few|NA
TGTGCCTGGAGTGTTTCGGATGAGCAGTTCTTC
CAWSVSDEQFF
>TRBV4-1|TRBJ1-1|few|NA
TGCGCCAGCAGCCGTAAGGAGGTGAACACTGAAGCTTTCTTT
CASSRKEVNTEAFF
>TRBV30|TRBJ2-1|few|NA
TGTGCCTACCAGGTGGGTGAGCAGTTCTTC
CAYQVGEQFF
>TRBV10-3|TRBJ2-1|many|TRBD1
TGTGCCATCAGTGAGTCGATGGACAGGGGGTACGGATACAATGAGCAGTTCTTC
CAISESMDRGYGYNEQFF
>TRBV5-5|TRBJ2-2|NA|NA
TGTGCCAGCAGCTTTTGGGAGGACACCGGGGAGCTGTTTTTT
CASSFWEDTGELFF
>TRBV6-4|TRBJ1-1|few|NA
TGTGCCAGCAGTGACACCAGACTTAGACTGAACTTGAGTTTCTTT
CASSDTRLRLNLSFF
>TRBV27|TRBJ2-1|NA|NA
TGTGCCAGCAGTTTACTTGGGATAGCGACCTACAATGAGCAGTTCTTC
CASSLLGIATYNEQFF
>TRBV6-2/TRBV6-3|TRBJ1-6|NA|TRBD1
TGTGCCAGCAGTTACGACCGGACAGGGGGCGGGTCACCCCTCCACTTT
CASSYDRTGGGSPLHF
>TRBV5-1|TRBJ2-7|many|NA
TGCGCCAGCAGCTTGTCGTCTCCCAGGAACTACGAGCAGTACTTC
CASSLSSPRNYEQYF
>TRBV7-8|TRBJ2-7|NA|NA
TGTGCCAGCAGCCGGCTGGGATCAGGTGGTTACGAGCAGTACTTC
CASSRLGSGGYEQYF
>TRBV4-3|TRBJ2-7|few|NA
TGCGCCAGCAGCCAAGAGACACGAGCCTACGAGCAGTACTTC
CASSQETRAYEQYF
>TRBV9|TRBJ2-1|many|TRBD2
TGTGCCAGCAGCGTAAGATTAGAGGCTGGGCGGGGGACTCCCTACAATGAGCAGTTCTTC
CASSVRLEAGRGTPYNEQFF
>TRBV4-3|TRBJ2-7|few|TRBD2
TGCGCCAGCAGCCAAGCTTATCGCGGGGGGGACCACGAGCAGTACTTC
CASSQAYRGGDHEQYF